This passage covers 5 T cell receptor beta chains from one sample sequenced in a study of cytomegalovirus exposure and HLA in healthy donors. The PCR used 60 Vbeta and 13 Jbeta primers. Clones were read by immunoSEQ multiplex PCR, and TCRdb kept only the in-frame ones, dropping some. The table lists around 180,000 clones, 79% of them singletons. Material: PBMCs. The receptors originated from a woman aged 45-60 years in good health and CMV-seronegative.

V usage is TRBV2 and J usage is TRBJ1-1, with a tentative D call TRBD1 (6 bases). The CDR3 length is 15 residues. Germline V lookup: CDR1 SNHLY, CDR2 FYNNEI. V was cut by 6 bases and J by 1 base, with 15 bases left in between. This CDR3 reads CASRRGGRGNTEAFF. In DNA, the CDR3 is TGTGCCAGCAGGAGGGGGGGGAGGGGGAACACTGAAGCTTTCTTT.

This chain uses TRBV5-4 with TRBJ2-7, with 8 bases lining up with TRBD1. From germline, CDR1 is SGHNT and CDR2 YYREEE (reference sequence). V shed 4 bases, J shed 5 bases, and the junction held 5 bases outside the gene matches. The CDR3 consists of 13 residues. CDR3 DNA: TGTGCCAGCAGCCGGACAGGGATAAACGAGCAGTACTTC. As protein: CASSRTGINEQYF.

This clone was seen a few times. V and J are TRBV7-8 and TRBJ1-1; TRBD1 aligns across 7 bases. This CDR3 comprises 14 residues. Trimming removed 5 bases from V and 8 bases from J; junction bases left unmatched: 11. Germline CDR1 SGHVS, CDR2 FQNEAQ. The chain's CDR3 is CASSNPGQLREAFF. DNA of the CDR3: TGTGCCAGCAGCAACCCGGGACAGTTGAGGGAAGCTTTCTTT. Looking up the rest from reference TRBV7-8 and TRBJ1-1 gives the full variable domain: GAGVSQSPRYKVAKRGQDVALRCDPISGHVSLFWYQQALGQGPEFLTYFQNEAQLDKSGLPSDRFFAERPEGSVSTLKIQRTQQEDSAVYLCASSNPGQLREAFFGQGTRLTVV.

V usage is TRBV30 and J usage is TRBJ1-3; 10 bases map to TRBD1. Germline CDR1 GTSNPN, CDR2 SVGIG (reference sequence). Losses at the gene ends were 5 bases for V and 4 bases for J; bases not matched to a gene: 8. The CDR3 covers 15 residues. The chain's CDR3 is CAWQPPGQGGNTIYF. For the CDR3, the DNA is TGTGCCTGGCAACCCCCGGGACAGGGGGGAAACACCATATATTTT.

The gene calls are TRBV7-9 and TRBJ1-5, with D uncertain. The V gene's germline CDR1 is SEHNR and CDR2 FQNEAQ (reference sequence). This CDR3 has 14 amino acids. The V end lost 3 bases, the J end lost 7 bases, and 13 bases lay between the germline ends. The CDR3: CASSLSQVGQPQHF. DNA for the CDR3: TGTGCCAGCAGCTTGTCCCAGGTTGGACAGCCCCAGCATTTT.